The 18 T cell receptor beta chains below were found in one sample sequenced in a study of shared clonotypes between healthy human individuals. Profiled with immunoSEQ multiplex PCR; TCRdb holds only in-frame clones, not every one. The sample shows roughly 2.1 million clones, roughly 91% of them seen only once. Naive CD8 cells lacked CD45RO, underwent positive selection for CCR7 and left out terminally differentiated effector memory CD45RA+ cells. The specimen was naive CD8+ T cells from PBMCs. Receptor source: a man aged 18-30 years in good health. Some clones in this sample may be carry-over from other donors' samples.

This sequence joins TRBV5-4 and TRBJ1-1, with a possible D match to TRBD1 (6 bases). Trimming took 5 bases from V and 1 from J, leaving 15 bases between them. This CDR3 spans 15 amino acids. Germline V gene data show CDR1 as SGHNT and CDR2 as YYREEE (reference sequence). The CDR3 loop is CASRQYGGENTEAFF. The DNA of the CDR3 is TGTGCCAGCAGACAGTACGGGGGCGAGAACACTGAAGCTTTCTTT. Supplemented by reference TRBV5-4 and TRBJ1-1, the full variable domain reads ETGVTQSPTHLIKTRGQQVTLRCSSQSGHNTVSWYQQALGQGPQFIFQYYREEENGRGNFPPRFSGLQFPNYSSELNVNALELDDSALYLCASRQYGGENTEAFFGQGTRLTVV.

This clone has only a few counts. The chain has TRBV7-9 and TRBJ1-4, with TRBD1 as a possible D gene (6 bases). Trimming removed 4 bases at V and 3 bases at J, with 9 bases between. Germline V gene lookup returns CDR1 SEHNR and CDR2 FQNEAQ (reference sequence). There are 14 residues in the CDR3. CDR3 sequence reads: CASSSGTPNEKLFF. The CDR3 bases are TGTGCCAGCAGCTCCGGGACACCTAATGAAAAACTGTTTTTT. Drawing the rest from reference TRBV7-9 and TRBJ1-4, the complete variable domain is DTGVSQNPRHKITKRGQNVTFRCDPISEHNRLYWYRQTLGQGPEFLTYFQNEAQLEKSRLLSDRFSAERPKGSFSTLEIQRTEQGDSAMYLCASSSGTPNEKLFFGSGTQLSVL.

This clone was seen a handful of times. This chain joins TRBV29-1 and TRBJ1-4; 9 bases agree with TRBD1. This CDR3 has 13 residues. Unmatched junction bases numbered 4, after V lost 6 bases and J lost 5 bases. The germline CDR1 and CDR2 sequences are SQVTM and ANQGSEA. The CDR3 loop reads CSVTTGGNEKLFF. CDR3 DNA sequence: TGCAGCGTCACGACAGGGGGAAATGAAAAACTGTTTTTT.

This chain uses TRBV9 with TRBJ2-1, with 7 bases lining up with TRBD2. CDR1 is SGDLS and CDR2 is YYNGEE in the germline V gene. The CDR3 is 15 residues long. Trimming at V came to 4 bases and at J to 1 base, leaving 5 bases not matched to a gene. The CDR3 is CASSSRAGSYNEQFF. In DNA, the CDR3 is TGTGCCAGCAGCTCTAGAGCGGGATCCTACAATGAGCAGTTCTTC.

The V gene is TRBV5-6, the J gene TRBJ1-2; D may be TRBD1 (5 bases). This CDR3 contains 13 residues. Germline V gives CDR1 SGHDT, CDR2 YYEEEE. The V and J ends lost 2 bases and 14 bases respectively, with 19 bases between them. CDR3 sequence reads: CASSFSRDYVGTF. CDR3 DNA sequence: TGTGCCAGCAGCTTTTCCCGGGACTATGTGGGGACCTTC. The variable domain in full, completed from reference TRBV5-6 and TRBJ1-2, reads DAGVTQSPTHLIKTRGQQVTLRCSPKSGHDTVSWYQQALGQGPQFIFQYYEEEERQRGNFPDRFSGHQFPNYSSELNVNALLLGDSALYLCASSFSRDYVGTFGSGTRLTVV.

The V call is TRBV6-6, the J call TRBJ2-5; the D gene is possibly TRBD2 (5 bases). The V gene lost 7 bases and the J gene lost 4 bases, with 13 bases spanning the gap. CDR3 length equals 13 residues. Germline V gene lookup returns CDR1 MNHNY and CDR2 SVGAGI (reference sequence). CDR3 region: CASTPRAGETQYF. The CDR3 coding sequence is TGTGCCAGCACCCCGAGGGCCGGAGAGACCCAGTACTTC.

The chain employs TRBV18 and TRBJ2-7; D gene unclear. V was shortened by 4 bases and J by 4 bases, with 5 bases between the two germline ends. This CDR3 spans 11 amino acids. Germline lookup yields CDR1 KGHSH and CDR2 LQKENI. The CDR3, as DNA: TGTGCCAGCTCACTAGATTACGAGCAGTACTTC. Its translation: CASSLDYEQYF.

This chain links TRBV27 with TRBJ2-1; maybe TRBD2 (6 bases). The CDR3 loop spans 13 amino acids. V lost 7 bases, J lost 7 bases, and 14 bases lay in between. In germline, CDR1 is MNHEY, CDR2 SMNVEV (reference sequence). The DNA for the CDR3 is TGTGCCAGCAATCGGGACTCGGGGAATGAGCAGTTCTTC. Translating it yields CASNRDSGNEQFF.

This chain uses TRBV7-9 with TRBJ2-3; no clear D gene. This CDR3 has 12 residues. V lost 7 bases and J lost 5, with 10 bases in between. Per germline, CDR1 SEHNR and CDR2 FQNEAQ (reference sequence). The CDR3 protein is CASTPGVDTQYF. CDR3 bases: TGTGCCAGCACGCCCGGTGTAGATACGCAGTATTTT.

This chain uses TRBV10-3 with TRBJ2-1, with 7 bases that match TRBD1. Germline trimming cut 0 bases from V and 7 bases from J; bases unmatched to any gene: 3. Per germline, CDR1 ENHRY and CDR2 SYGVKD. This CDR3 has 14 amino acids. CDR3: CAISESVRGNEQFF. In DNA, the CDR3 is TGTGCCATCAGTGAGTCGGTCAGGGGGAATGAGCAGTTCTTC.

V is TRBV18 and J is TRBJ2-1, with D perhaps matching TRBD2 (5 bases). CDR3 size: 12 residues. Trimming pared 6 bases from V and 7 bases from J, leaving 10 bases between. Per the germline V gene, CDR1 is KGHSH and CDR2 is LQKENI. CDR3 coding DNA: TGTGCCAGCTCCCTTTCGGGGAATGAGCAGTTCTTC. It specifies CASSLSGNEQFF. Based on the CDR3 plus reference TRBV18 and TRBJ2-1, the full variable domain is NAGVMQNPRHLVRRRGQEARLRCSPMKGHSHVYWYRQLPEEGLKFMVYLQKENIIDESGMPKERFSAEFPKEGPSILRIQQVVRGDSAAYFCASSLSGNEQFFGPGTRLTVL.

The V and J genes are TRBV28 and TRBJ2-7; possible D gene TRBD1, 5 bases. With 6 bases removed from V and 6 bases from J, the gap between germline ends came to 18 bases. Germline loops: CDR1 MDHEN, CDR2 SYDVKM. The CDR3 extends over 14 amino acids. CDR3 protein: CASRVGRILSEQYF. CDR3 DNA: TGTGCCAGCAGGGTGGGGCGAATCCTCTCCGAGCAGTACTTC.

The rearrangement joins TRBV27 to TRBJ1-5; D gene unclear. Trimming cost V 5 bases and J 1 base, with 18 bases left between them. This CDR3 is built from 17 residues. The germline CDR1 and CDR2 sequences are MNHEY and SMNVEV (reference sequence). The CDR3 region is CASSPFGSVWSNQPQHF. DNA for the CDR3: TGTGCCAGCAGTCCTTTCGGCAGTGTGTGGAGCAATCAGCCCCAGCATTTT.

V usage is TRBV30 and J usage is TRBJ2-1; 15 nucleotides match TRBD2. CDR1 is GTSNPN, CDR2 SVGIG, per germline (reference sequence). V trimming: 5 bases; J trimming: 9 bases; junction bases outside the gene matches: 5. The length of the CDR3 is 14 residues. CDR3: CAWGLAGGPLEQFF. CDR3 sequence (DNA): TGTGCCTGGGGACTAGCGGGAGGGCCACTTGAGCAGTTCTTC.

CDR3 protein: CAWTDRGLGNQPQHF. The DNA of the CDR3 is TGTGCCTGGACGGATCGGGGATTGGGCAATCAGCCCCAGCATTTT. The chain joins TRBV30 to TRBJ1-5, with unresolved D. Trimming left V 4 bases short and J 2 bases short, with 15 bases between. Germline values: CDR1 GTSNPN, CDR2 SVGIG (reference sequence). The CDR3 is made up of 15 amino acids.

The chain combines TRBV7-9 with TRBJ2-7; 8 bases align to TRBD1. CDR1 is SEHNR and CDR2 is FQNEAQ in the germline V gene (reference sequence). This CDR3 has 16 amino acids. Unmatched junction bases numbered 7, after V lost 0 bases and J lost 3 bases. CDR3 loop: CASSLAQGGLVYEQYF. Written as DNA, the CDR3 is TGTGCCAGCAGCTTAGCACAGGGGGGTTTGGTCTACGAGCAGTACTTC.

The rearrangement uses TRBV2 and TRBJ1-5; D might be TRBD1 (6 bases). V gave up 9 bases and J gave up 5 bases, with 11 bases separating them. There are 12 residues in the CDR3. From germline, CDR1 is SNHLY and CDR2 FYNNEI. In DNA, the CDR3 is TGTGCCAGTACAGGGCCTGATCAGCCCCAGCATTTT. Translating gives CASTGPDQPQHF.

As for this clone: The identical CDR3 is also encoded by other nucleotide sequences in the sample. This chain links TRBV4-3 with TRBJ1-1; D unclear. Per germline, CDR1 LGHNA and CDR2 YSLEER. The CDR3 contains 14 residues. Trimming cost V 4 bases and J 0 bases, with 9 bases left between them. In nucleotides, the CDR3 is TGCGCCAGCAGCCCATCCTTGATGAACACTGAAGCTTTCTTT. It is translated as CASSPSLMNTEAFF.